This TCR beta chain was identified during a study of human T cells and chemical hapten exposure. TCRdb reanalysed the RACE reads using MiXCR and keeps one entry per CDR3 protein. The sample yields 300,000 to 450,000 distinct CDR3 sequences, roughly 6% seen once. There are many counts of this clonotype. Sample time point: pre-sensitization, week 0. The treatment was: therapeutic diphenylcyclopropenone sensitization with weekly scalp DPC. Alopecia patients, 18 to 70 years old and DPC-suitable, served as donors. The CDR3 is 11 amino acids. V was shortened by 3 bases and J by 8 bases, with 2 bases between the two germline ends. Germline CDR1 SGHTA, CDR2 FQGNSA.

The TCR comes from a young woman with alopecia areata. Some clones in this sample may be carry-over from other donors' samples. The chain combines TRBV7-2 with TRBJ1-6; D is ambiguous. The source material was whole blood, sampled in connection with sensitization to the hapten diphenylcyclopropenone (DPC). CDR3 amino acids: CASSLDSPLHF. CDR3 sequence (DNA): TGTGCCAGCAGCTTGGATTCACCCCTCCACTTT.